This TCR beta chain is from a study of CD8 T cells in ankylosing spondylitis. Study results and caveats: What seemed typical of ankylosing spondylitis blood was a TCR beta motif built from fewer than ten highly homologous variants.

The sample holds many counts of this clonotype. Its target is not known. TCRdb reprocessed the 5' RACE reads via MiXCR and lists one record per CDR3 protein. In the table there are 750,000 to 850,000 distinct CDR3 sequences, about 10% of which are singletons. The CDR3 has 13 residues. V was cut by 6 bases and J by 4 bases, with 12 bases left in between. Per the germline V gene, CDR1 is MNHNS and CDR2 is SASEGT. The sequenced material came from blood, either unsorted or a sorted T cell fraction (not recorded which). The receptor comes from a male donor with ankylosing spondylitis. This chain uses TRBV6-1 with TRBJ1-1, with a tentative D call TRBD1 (5 bases). The CDR3 sequence is CASRDPRGTEAFF. The CDR3 DNA is TGTGCCAGCAGGGACCCTAGGGGCACTGAAGCTTTCTTT.